This T cell receptor (beta chain) was retrieved from a study of identical twins. General study points: With beta out-of-frame sequences, excess sharing by twins was weaker. Fewer insertions characterized abundant cord blood beta clonotypes, whereas memory repertoires showed none.

Concerning this clonotype itself: The antigen is undetermined.

The CDR3 contains 18 residues. The J segment lost 2 bases and the V segment lost 2 bases, leaving 13 bases of the junction unmatched. A single record per CDR3 protein comes from TCRdb applying MiXCR to the 5' RACE reads. The table has around 650,000 distinct CDR3 sequences, just over 7% seen once; the top ten hold approximately 1.5%. These same records also appear under a second study, on yellow fever vaccine responses in identical twins.

The genes are TRBV12-3 or TRBV12-4 and TRBJ2-5; TRBD2 matches at 8 bases. The sample consisted of PBMCs. The TCR comes from a young woman in good health. As DNA, the CDR3 is TGTGCCAGCAGTTTAAAGGGAGCGGGAGAAGTAGGGCAAGAGACCCAGTACTTC. As protein: CASSLKGAGEVGQETQYF.